This T cell receptor (beta chain) is from a study of regulatory T cells in long-lasting Graves disease. About the research overall: Antithyroid drug intake by newly diagnosed Graves' patients had lasted under 3 months.

This clonotype was counted many times. With iRepertoire HTBI primers and Arm-PCR of CDR3 regions, TCR beta libraries were built. Authors' methods: The samples yielded approximately 62 TRBV and more than twelve TRBJ segments. MiXCR was run by TCRdb on the multiplex PCR reads, yielding one entry per CDR3 protein. These V and J calls rely on TCRdb rather than the paper's analysis. The sample has over 300,000 distinct CDR3 sequences, roughly 16% seen once. Stated time point: newly diagnosed GD, antithyroid drugs for less than 3 months. The TCR library was prepared using RNA isolated from PBMCs. Blood from the periphery, approximately 10 milliliters in all, was drawn into EDTA tubes. Germline V gene data show CDR1 as GTSNPN and CDR2 as SVGIG (reference sequence). The V segment lost 8 bases and the J segment 4 bases; nucleotides outside the gene matches: 11. This CDR3 comprises 14 residues.

The chain has TRBV30 and TRBJ2-1; the match to TRBD1 covers 7 bases. This clonotype was obtained from a female donor with Graves disease. Source: peripheral blood mononuclear cells (PBMCs), taken at new diagnosis, from a patient treated with antithyroid drugs. DNA of the CDR3: TGTGCCCGTGGGACAGACCTAGCTTACAATGAGCAGTTCTTC. This codes for CARGTDLAYNEQFF.